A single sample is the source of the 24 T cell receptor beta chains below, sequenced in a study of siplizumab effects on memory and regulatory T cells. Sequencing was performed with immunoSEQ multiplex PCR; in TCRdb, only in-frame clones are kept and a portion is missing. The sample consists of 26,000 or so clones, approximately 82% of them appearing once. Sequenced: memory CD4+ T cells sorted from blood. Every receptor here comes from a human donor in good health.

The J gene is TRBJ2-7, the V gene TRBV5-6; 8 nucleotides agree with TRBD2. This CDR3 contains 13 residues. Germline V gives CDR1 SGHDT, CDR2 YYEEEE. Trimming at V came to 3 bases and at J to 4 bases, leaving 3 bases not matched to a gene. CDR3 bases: TGTGCCAGCAGCTCAGCGGGAGAATACGAGCAGTACTTC. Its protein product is CASSSAGEYEQYF. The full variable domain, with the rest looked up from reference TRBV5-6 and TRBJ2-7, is DAGVTQSPTHLIKTRGQQVTLRCSPKSGHDTVSWYQQALGQGPQFIFQYYEEEERQRGNFPDRFSGHQFPNYSSELNVNALLLGDSALYLCASSSAGEYEQYFGPGTRLTVT.

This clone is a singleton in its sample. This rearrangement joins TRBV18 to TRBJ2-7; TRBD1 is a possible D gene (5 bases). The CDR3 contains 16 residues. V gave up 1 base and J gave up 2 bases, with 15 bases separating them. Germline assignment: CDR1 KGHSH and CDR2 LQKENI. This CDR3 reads CASSPQGVGQTYEQYF. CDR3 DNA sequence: TGTGCCAGCTCACCACAAGGGGTAGGCCAGACCTACGAGCAGTACTTC.

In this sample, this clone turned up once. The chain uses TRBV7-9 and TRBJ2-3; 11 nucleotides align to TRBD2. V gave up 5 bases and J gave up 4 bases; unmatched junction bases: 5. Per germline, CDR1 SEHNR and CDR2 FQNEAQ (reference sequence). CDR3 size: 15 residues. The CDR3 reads CASSLTSGSPDTQYF. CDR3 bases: TGTGCCAGCAGCCTAACTAGCGGGAGTCCAGATACGCAGTATTTT.

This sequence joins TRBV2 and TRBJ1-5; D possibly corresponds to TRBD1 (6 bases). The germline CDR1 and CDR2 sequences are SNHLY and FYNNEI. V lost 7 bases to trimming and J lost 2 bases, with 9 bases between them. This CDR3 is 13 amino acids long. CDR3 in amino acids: CASNRGRNQPQHF. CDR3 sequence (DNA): TGTGCCAGCAATCGGGGGCGCAATCAGCCCCAGCATTTT.

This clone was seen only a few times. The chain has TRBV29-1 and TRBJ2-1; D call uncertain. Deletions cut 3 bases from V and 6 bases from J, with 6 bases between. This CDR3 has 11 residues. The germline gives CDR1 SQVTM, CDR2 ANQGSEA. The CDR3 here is CSVERGNEQFF. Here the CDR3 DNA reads TGCAGCGTTGAGCGTGGCAATGAGCAGTTCTTC.

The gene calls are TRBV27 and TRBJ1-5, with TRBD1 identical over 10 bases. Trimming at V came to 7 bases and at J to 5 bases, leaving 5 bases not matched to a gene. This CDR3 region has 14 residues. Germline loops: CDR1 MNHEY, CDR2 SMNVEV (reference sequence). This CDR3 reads CASKGTGAYQPQHF. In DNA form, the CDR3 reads TGTGCCAGCAAAGGGACAGGGGCTTATCAGCCCCAGCATTTT.

The CDR3 sequence: CASSQNVYSNQPQHF. CDR3 DNA sequence: TGCGCCAGCAGCCAAAACGTGTATAGCAATCAGCCCCAGCATTTT. This chain connects TRBV4-3 to TRBJ1-5; D is unresolved. CDR3 size: 15 residues. Trimming stripped 2 bases from V and 0 bases from J, with 8 bases between. Germline loops: CDR1 LGHNA, CDR2 YSLEER.

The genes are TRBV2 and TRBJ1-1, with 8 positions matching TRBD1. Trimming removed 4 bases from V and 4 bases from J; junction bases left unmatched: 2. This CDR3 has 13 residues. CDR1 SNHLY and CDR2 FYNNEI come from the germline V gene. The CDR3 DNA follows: TGTGCCAGCAGTGCAACAGGGGGCACTGAAGCTTTCTTT. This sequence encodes CASSATGGTEAFF. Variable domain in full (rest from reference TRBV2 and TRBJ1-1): EPEVTQTPSHQVTQMGQEVILRCVPISNHLYFYWYRQILGQKVEFLVSFYNNEISEKSEIFDDQFSVERPDGSNFTLKIRSTKLEDSAMYFCASSATGGTEAFFGQGTRLTVV.

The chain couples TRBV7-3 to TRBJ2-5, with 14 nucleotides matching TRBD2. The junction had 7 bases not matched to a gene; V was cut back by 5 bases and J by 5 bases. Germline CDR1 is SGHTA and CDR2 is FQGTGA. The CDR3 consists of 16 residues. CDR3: CASSTGLAGVGETQYF. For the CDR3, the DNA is TGTGCCAGCAGCACGGGACTAGCGGGAGTCGGGGAGACCCAGTACTTC.

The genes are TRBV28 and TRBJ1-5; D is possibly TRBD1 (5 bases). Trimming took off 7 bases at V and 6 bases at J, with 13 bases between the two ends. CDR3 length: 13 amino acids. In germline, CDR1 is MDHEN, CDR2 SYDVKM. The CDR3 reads CASKGVQVQPQHF. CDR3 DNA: TGTGCCAGCAAAGGGGTACAGGTTCAGCCCCAGCATTTT.

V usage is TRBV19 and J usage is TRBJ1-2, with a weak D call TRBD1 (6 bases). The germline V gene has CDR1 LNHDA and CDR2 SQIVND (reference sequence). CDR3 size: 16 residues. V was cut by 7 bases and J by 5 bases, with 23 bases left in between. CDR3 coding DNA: TGTGCCAGTAAAAGCGGGGGCTTAGATTTGCTGTATGGCTACACCTTC. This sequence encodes CASKSGGLDLLYGYTF. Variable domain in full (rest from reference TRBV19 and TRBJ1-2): DGGITQSPKYLFRKEGQNVTLSCEQNLNHDAMYWYRQDPGQGLRLIYYSQIVNDFQKGDIAEGYSVSREKKESFPLTVTSAQKNPTAFYLCASKSGGLDLLYGYTFGSGTRLTVV.

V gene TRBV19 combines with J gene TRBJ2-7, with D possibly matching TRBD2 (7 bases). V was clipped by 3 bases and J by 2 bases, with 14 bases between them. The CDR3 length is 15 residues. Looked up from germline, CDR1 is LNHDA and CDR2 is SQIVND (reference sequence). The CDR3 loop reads CASSIGGTPAYEQYF. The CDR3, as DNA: TGTGCCAGTAGTATCGGGGGGACACCCGCCTACGAGCAGTACTTC.

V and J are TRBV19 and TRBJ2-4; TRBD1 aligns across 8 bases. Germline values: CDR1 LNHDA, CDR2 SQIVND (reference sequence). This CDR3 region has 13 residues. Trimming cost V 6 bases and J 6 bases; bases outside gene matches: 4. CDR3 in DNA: TGTGCCAGTAGCCCAGACAGGGGAAACATTCAGTACTTC. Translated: CASSPDRGNIQYF. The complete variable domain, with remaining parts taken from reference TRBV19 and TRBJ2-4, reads DGGITQSPKYLFRKEGQNVTLSCEQNLNHDAMYWYRQDPGQGLRLIYYSQIVNDFQKGDIAEGYSVSREKKESFPLTVTSAQKNPTAFYLCASSPDRGNIQYFGAGTRLSVL.

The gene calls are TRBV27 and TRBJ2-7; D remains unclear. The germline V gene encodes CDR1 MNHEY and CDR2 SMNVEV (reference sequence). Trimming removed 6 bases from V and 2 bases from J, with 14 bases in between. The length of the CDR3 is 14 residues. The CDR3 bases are TGTGCCAGCAGCCCTGGGCAGATAACCTACGAGCAGTACTTC. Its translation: CASSPGQITYEQYF.

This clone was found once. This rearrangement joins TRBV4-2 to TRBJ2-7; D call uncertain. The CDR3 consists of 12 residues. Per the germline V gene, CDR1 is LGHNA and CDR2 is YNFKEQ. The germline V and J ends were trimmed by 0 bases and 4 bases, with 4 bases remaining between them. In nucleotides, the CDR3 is TGTGCCAGCAGCCAAGATACTTACGAGCAGTACTTC. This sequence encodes CASSQDTYEQYF.

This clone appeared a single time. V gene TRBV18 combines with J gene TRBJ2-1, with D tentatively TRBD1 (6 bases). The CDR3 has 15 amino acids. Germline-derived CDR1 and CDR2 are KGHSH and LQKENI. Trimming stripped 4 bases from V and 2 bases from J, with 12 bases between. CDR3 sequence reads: CASSLNRDPYNEQFF. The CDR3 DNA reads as TGTGCCAGCTCACTGAACAGGGACCCCTACAATGAGCAGTTCTTC. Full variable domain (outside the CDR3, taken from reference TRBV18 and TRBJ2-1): NAGVMQNPRHLVRRRGQEARLRCSPMKGHSHVYWYRQLPEEGLKFMVYLQKENIIDESGMPKERFSAEFPKEGPSILRIQQVVRGDSAAYFCASSLNRDPYNEQFFGPGTRLTVL.

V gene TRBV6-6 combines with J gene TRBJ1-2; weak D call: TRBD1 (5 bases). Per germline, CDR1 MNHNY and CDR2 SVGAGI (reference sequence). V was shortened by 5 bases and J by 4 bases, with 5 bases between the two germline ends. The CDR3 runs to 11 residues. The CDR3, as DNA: TGTGCCAGCAGTGGGGGCTATGGCTACACCTTC. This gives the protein CASSGGYGYTF.

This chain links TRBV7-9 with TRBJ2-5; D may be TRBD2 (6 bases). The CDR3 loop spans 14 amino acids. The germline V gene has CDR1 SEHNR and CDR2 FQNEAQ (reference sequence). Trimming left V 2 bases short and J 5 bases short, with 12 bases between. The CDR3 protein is CASSLLSGEETQYF. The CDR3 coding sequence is TGTGCCAGCAGCTTACTCTCGGGGGAGGAGACCCAGTACTTC.

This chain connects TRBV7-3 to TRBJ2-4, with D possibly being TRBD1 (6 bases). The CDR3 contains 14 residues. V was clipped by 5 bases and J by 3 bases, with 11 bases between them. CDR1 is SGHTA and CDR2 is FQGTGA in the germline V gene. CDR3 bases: TGTGCCAGCAGCGAGGGGGTTAACAAAAACATTCAGTACTTC. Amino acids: CASSEGVNKNIQYF.

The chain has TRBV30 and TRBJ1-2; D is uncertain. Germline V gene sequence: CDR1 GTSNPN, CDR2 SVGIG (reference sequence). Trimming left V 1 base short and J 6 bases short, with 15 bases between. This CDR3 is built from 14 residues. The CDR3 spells CAWSAHWGSNGYTF. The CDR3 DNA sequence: TGTGCCTGGAGTGCCCATTGGGGAAGTAATGGCTACACCTTC.

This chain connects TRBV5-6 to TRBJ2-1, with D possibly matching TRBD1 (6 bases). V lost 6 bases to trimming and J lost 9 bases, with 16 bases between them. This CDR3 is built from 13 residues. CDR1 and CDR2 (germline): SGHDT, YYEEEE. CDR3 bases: TGTGCCAGCAACAAAGCAGGGGTGGGTGAGCAGTTCTTC. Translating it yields CASNKAGVGEQFF.

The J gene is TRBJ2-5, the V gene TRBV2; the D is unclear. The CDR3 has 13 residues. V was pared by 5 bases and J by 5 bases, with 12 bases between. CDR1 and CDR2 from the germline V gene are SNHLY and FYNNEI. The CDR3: CASSIRLRETQYF. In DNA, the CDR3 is TGTGCCAGCAGTATAAGGTTGCGGGAGACCCAGTACTTC.

The CDR3 loop reads CSVEDHKREGVTGELFF. The CDR3 DNA is TGCAGCGTTGAAGATCATAAGCGGGAGGGCGTCACCGGGGAGCTGTTTTTT. The V call is TRBV29-1, the J call TRBJ2-2, with TRBD2 matching over 10 bases. V lost 0 bases to trimming and J lost 4 bases; unmatched junction nucleotides: 8. CDR1 and CDR2 (germline): SQVTM, ANQGSEA. This CDR3 has 17 amino acids.

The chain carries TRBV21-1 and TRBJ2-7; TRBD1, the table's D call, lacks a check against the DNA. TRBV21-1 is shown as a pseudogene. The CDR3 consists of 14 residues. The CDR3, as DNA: TGTGCCAGCAGCGCCATACAGGGCTCTGAGTTATGGGACTTC. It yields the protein CASSAIQGSELWDF.